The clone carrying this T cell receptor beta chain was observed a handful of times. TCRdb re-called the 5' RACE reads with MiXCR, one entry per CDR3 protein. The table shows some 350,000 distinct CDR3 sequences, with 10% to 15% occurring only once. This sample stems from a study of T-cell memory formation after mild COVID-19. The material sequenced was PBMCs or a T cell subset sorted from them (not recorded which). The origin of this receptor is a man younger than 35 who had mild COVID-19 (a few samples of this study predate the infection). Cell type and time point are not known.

The CDR3 DNA is TGTGCCAGCAGTCGGGGGCGCGGGCCCAGGGGAACCGGGGAGCTGTTTTTT. It specifies CASSRGRGPRGTGELFF. V gene TRBV6-5 combines with J gene TRBJ2-2; D is possibly TRBD1 or TRBD2 (6 bases each). V lost 5 bases, J lost 5 bases, and 21 bases lay in between. This CDR3 spans 17 amino acids. The germline V gene has CDR1 MNHEY and CDR2 SVGAGI.